This TCR beta chain is from a study of T-cell reconstitution after alpha-beta-depleted transplantation in children. Preparation of the TCRbeta library used unique molecular identifiers. TCRdb reprocessed the PCR reads via MiXCR and lists one record per CDR3 protein. The table lists a few hundred thousand distinct CDR3 sequences, under 15% of them singletons. CDR1 and CDR2 from the germline V gene are GTSNPN and SVGIG (reference sequence). Trimming shortened V by 4 bases and J by 6 bases, and 9 bases separated the two germline ends. CDR3 size: 12 residues. Sequenced here: PBMCs, mostly from graft donor cells, sampled 360 days after TCRalphabeta/CD19-depleted stem cell transplant. The sequence came from a male patient younger than 18 who had a stem cell transplant for acute myeloid leukemia, so the T cells may come from the graft donor. The rearrangement uses TRBV30 and TRBJ2-2; D is unclear. CDR3 sequence (DNA): TGTGCCTGGACGGGCCGAGCCGGGGAGCTGTTTTTT. It yields the protein CAWTGRAGELFF.